The T cell receptor beta chain described here comes from a study of blood T cells in healthy people across ages. This CDR3 region has 16 residues. V was shortened by 6 bases and J by 0 bases, with 14 bases between the two germline ends. The germline CDR1 and CDR2 sequences are MDHEN and SYDVKM. Findings and limits, study-wide: PBMC samples, being unsorted, prevented any conclusive comparison of naive and antigen-experienced cells.

There are many counts of this clonotype. Its specificity is unknown. In terms of origin and age, donors were healthy Caucasian individuals from Russia aged about 6 to 90. PCR was performed a second time for roughly 7 to 11 cycles using a sample-barcoded 5' primer and a J-beta primer mix. TCRdb itself ran the 5' RACE reads through MiXCR, one entry per CDR3 protein. The sample lists under 950,000 distinct CDR3 sequences, 20% to 25% seen once, with 22% in the top ten. The sample was blood. The TCR comes from a man aged 65 to 79 in good health. J is TRBJ2-2 and V is TRBV28, with a possible D match to TRBD2 (5 bases). The CDR3 here is CASSYWRQTNTGELFF. Here the CDR3 DNA reads TGTGCCAGCAGCTATTGGAGGCAGACGAACACCGGGGAGCTGTTTTTT.